Following are 21 T cell receptor beta chains from one sample sequenced in a study of human T cells and chemical hapten exposure. The sample's time point: pre-sensitization, week 0. Treatment reported: therapeutic diphenylcyclopropenone sensitization with weekly scalp DPC. Each CDR3 protein is one row after TCRdb ran MiXCR on the RACE reads. The sample yields approximately 50,000 distinct CDR3 sequences, roughly 12% seen once. Specimen: whole blood, collected in connection with sensitization to the hapten diphenylcyclopropenone (DPC). Receptor source: a woman between 40 and 55 years old with alopecia areata. Some clones in this sample may be carry-over from other donors' samples.

This clonotype was seen repeatedly, ten times or more. V and J are TRBV2 and TRBJ1-1; tentative D call: TRBD1 (6 bases). Germline assignment: CDR1 SNHLY and CDR2 FYNNEI. This CDR3 spans 15 amino acids. V lost 0 bases, J lost 5 bases, and 13 bases lay in between. The CDR3 is CASSEAGGGRTEAFF. Written as DNA, the CDR3 is TGTGCCAGCAGTGAAGCGGGAGGGGGGCGGACTGAAGCTTTCTTT.

The V gene is TRBV4-3, the J gene TRBJ2-3, with D unclear. CDR1 is LGHNA, CDR2 YSLEER, per germline. The CDR3 runs 12 residues. V dropped 3 bases and J dropped 6 bases, with 7 bases sitting between them. CDR3 loop: CASSQTRDTQYF. CDR3 nucleotide sequence: TGCGCCAGCAGCCAGACGCGGGATACGCAGTATTTT.

This clonotype has at least ten counts. The chain has TRBV18 and TRBJ2-7, with D possibly matching TRBD1 (5 bases). The V and J ends lost 8 bases and 0 bases respectively, with 14 bases between them. Germline V gene sequence: CDR1 KGHSH, CDR2 LQKENI. CDR3 length: 14 residues. The CDR3 spells CASKGLGSSYEQYF. CDR3 bases: TGTGCCAGCAAGGGGCTTGGAAGCTCCTACGAGCAGTACTTC.

This clonotype was seen ten or more times. The chain uses TRBV6-5 and TRBJ1-6; D uncertain. The CDR3 consists of 13 residues. Germline CDR1 reads MNHEY; CDR2 reads SVGAGI. Trimming pared 6 bases from V and 0 bases from J, leaving 3 bases between. The CDR3 protein is CASRSSYNSPLHF. CDR3 sequence (DNA): TGTGCCAGCAGATCCTCCTATAATTCACCCCTCCACTTT.

The table lists this clonotype with a few counts. This sequence joins TRBV3-1 and TRBJ2-5, with TRBD2 identical over 9 bases. Germline V lookup: CDR1 LGHDT, CDR2 YNNKEL (reference sequence). CDR3 length: 18 amino acids. V shed 0 bases, J shed 2 bases, and the junction held 10 bases outside the gene matches. CDR3: CASSQERGPSGDQETQYF. The CDR3 nucleotides read TGTGCCAGCAGCCAAGAGAGAGGGCCTAGCGGGGATCAAGAGACCCAGTACTTC.

By share, this clonotype counts as medium-sized. In DNA form, the CDR3 reads TGTGCCAGCAGCTCTGGGGACGACAGGGTAGAGACCCAGTACTTC. Amino acid sequence: CASSSGDDRVETQYF. The chain uses TRBV5-4 and TRBJ2-5, with 7 bases fitting TRBD1. This CDR3 has 15 amino acids. CDR1 is SGHNT and CDR2 is YYREEE in the germline V gene (reference sequence). The junction had 9 bases not matched to a gene; V was cut back by 3 bases and J by 4 bases. The variable domain in full, with the rest retrieved from reference TRBV5-4 and TRBJ2-5, is ETGVTQSPTHLIKTRGQQVTLRCSSQSGHNTVSWYQQALGQGPQFIFQYYREEENGRGNFPPRFSGLQFPNYSSELNVNALELDDSALYLCASSSGDDRVETQYFGPGTRLLVL.

This clonotype was detected a few times. This CDR3 reads CAWRRRGRGQLINTEAFF. The CDR3 region has the DNA TGTGCCTGGAGGAGAAGGGGACGGGGACAGCTTATTAACACTGAAGCTTTCTTT. This chain joins TRBV30 and TRBJ1-1, with 7 bases identical to TRBD1. The CDR3 is made up of 18 amino acids. V dropped 3 bases and J dropped 2; count of bases not matched to a gene: 18. The germline V gene encodes CDR1 GTSNPN and CDR2 SVGIG (reference sequence).

This rearrangement joins TRBV9 to TRBJ2-5; D remains unclear. The CDR3 consists of 14 residues. From germline, CDR1 is SGDLS and CDR2 YYNGEE. Between the trimmed V and J ends, which lost 3 bases and 0 bases, there was a span of 9 bases. The CDR3 protein is CASSASPYQETQYF. In DNA, the CDR3 is TGTGCCAGCAGCGCCTCTCCCTACCAAGAGACCCAGTACTTC.

This clonotype was seen many times. The chain has TRBV2 and TRBJ1-2, with D possibly matching TRBD1 (5 bases). The CDR3 sequence is 14 residues long. V was cut by 6 bases and J by 2 bases, with 13 bases left in between. Germline assignment: CDR1 SNHLY and CDR2 FYNNEI. DNA of the CDR3: TGTGCCAGCAGACCAGGGACTATAAACTATGGCTACACCTTC. This translates into CASRPGTINYGYTF.

This clonotype was counted between two and nine times. The chain recombines TRBV20-1 with TRBJ2-1; TRBD2 matches 8 bases. V lost 1 base to trimming and J lost 7 bases; unmatched junction nucleotides: 9. Germline-derived CDR1 and CDR2 are DFQATT and SNEGSKA (reference sequence). The CDR3 runs to 15 residues. The CDR3 sequence: CSARVLASGRNEQFF. CDR3 bases: TGCAGTGCTAGAGTATTGGCTAGCGGGCGTAATGAGCAGTTCTTC.

This clonotype was picked up many times. This chain joins TRBV11-2 and TRBJ2-3; 10 nucleotides line up with TRBD2. Germline CDR1 SGHAT, CDR2 FQNNGV. The length of the CDR3 is 15 residues. The junction had 7 bases not matched to a gene; V was cut back by 6 bases and J by 4 bases. CDR3 loop: CASRHSGTSADTQYF. The CDR3 DNA follows: TGTGCCAGCAGACATTCCGGGACTAGCGCAGATACGCAGTATTTT.

The sample holds a few counts of this clonotype. The rearrangement uses TRBV6-5 and TRBJ2-5; the D gene is possibly TRBD2 (5 bases). There are 14 residues in the CDR3. Germline CDR1 reads MNHEY; CDR2 reads SVGAGI. V was shortened by 0 bases and J by 4 bases, with 9 bases between the two germline ends. The CDR3 DNA is TGTGCCAGCAGTTACTCGATGGGGAGAGAGACCCAGTACTTC. Its protein is CASSYSMGRETQYF.

In this sample, this clonotype turned up many times. This chain connects TRBV4-2 to TRBJ2-7; D is unclear. CDR1 and CDR2 (germline): LGHNA, YNFKEQ. The ends were cut back, 5 bases at V and 2 bases at J, with 28 bases in the middle. The CDR3 totals 19 residues. CDR3 sequence reads: CASSSGLPRLDDIPYEQYF. In DNA, the CDR3 is TGTGCCAGCAGCTCCGGATTACCCAGGTTGGACGACATCCCCTACGAGCAGTACTTC.

This clonotype was counted ten times or more. The rearrangement uses TRBV4-3 and TRBJ1-3; D unclear. The CDR3 length is 15 residues. The germline V gene encodes CDR1 LGHNA and CDR2 YSLEER. V shed 0 bases and J shed 2 bases, with 8 bases lying between them. CDR3 nucleotide sequence: TGCGCCAGCAGCCAAGATACCCGCACTGGAAACACCATATATTTT. This sequence encodes CASSQDTRTGNTIYF.

V gene TRBV7-8 combines with J gene TRBJ1-1; unclear D gene. CDR1 and CDR2 (germline): SGHVS, FQNEAQ. The CDR3 runs to 14 residues. V shed 5 bases and J shed 4 bases, with 14 bases lying between them. The CDR3 sequence: CASSTAPGTTEAFF. CDR3 nucleotide sequence: TGTGCCAGCAGCACGGCCCCCGGAACCACTGAAGCTTTCTTT. Complete variable domain (other parts from reference TRBV7-8 and TRBJ1-1): GAGVSQSPRYKVAKRGQDVALRCDPISGHVSLFWYQQALGQGPEFLTYFQNEAQLDKSGLPSDRFFAERPEGSVSTLKIQRTQQEDSAVYLCASSTAPGTTEAFFGQGTRLTVV.

In this sample, this clonotype turned up many times. The rearrangement joins TRBV7-2 to TRBJ2-1; TRBD1 is a possible D gene (6 bases). Germline loops: CDR1 SGHTA, CDR2 FQGNSA. This CDR3 is built from 15 residues. Trimming stripped 5 bases from V and 2 bases from J, with 13 bases between. CDR3 sequence (DNA): TGTGCCAGCAGCCGGGACCAGGGGACCTACAATGAGCAGTTCTTC. Its protein is CASSRDQGTYNEQFF. Full variable domain (rest looked up from reference TRBV7-2 and TRBJ2-1): GAGVSQSPSNKVTEKGKDVELRCDPISGHTALYWYRQSLGQGLEFLIYFQGNSAPDKSGLPSDRFSAERTGGSVSTLTIQRTQQEDSAVYLCASSRDQGTYNEQFFGPGTRLTVL.

This clonotype appeared a few times. V gene TRBV5-6 combines with J gene TRBJ2-5, with D perhaps TRBD2 (5 bases). This CDR3 has 15 amino acids. Per germline, CDR1 SGHDT and CDR2 YYEEEE. V lost 4 bases, J lost 5 bases, and 18 bases lay in between. CDR3 sequence: CASSLYGRGWETQYF. CDR3 in DNA: TGTGCCAGCAGCCTCTACGGACGGGGATGGGAGACCCAGTACTTC.

This chain uses TRBV11-2 with TRBJ2-7, with D tentatively TRBD2 (6 bases). V was trimmed by 5 bases and J by 0 bases, leaving 11 bases between them. The CDR3 consists of 14 residues. Germline assignment: CDR1 SGHAT and CDR2 FQNNGV. Here the CDR3 DNA reads TGTGCCAGCAGCCGGGACTGGATCTCCTACGAGCAGTACTTC. It encodes CASSRDWISYEQYF.

This sequence joins TRBV5-4 and TRBJ1-2; D ambiguous. This CDR3 spans 13 amino acids. Germline V gene lookup returns CDR1 SGHNT and CDR2 YYREEE (reference sequence). V lost 1 base and J lost 6, with 10 bases in between. As DNA, the CDR3 is TGTGCCAGCAGCTTGAGGACTCGCCATGGCTACACCTTC. Its protein is CASSLRTRHGYTF.

This clonotype has ten or more counts. This chain uses TRBV28 with TRBJ2-3; 9 bases fit TRBD1. V shed 6 bases, J shed 1 base, and the junction held 5 bases outside the gene matches. The CDR3 has 15 amino acids. The germline V gene encodes CDR1 MDHEN and CDR2 SYDVKM. Here the CDR3 reads CASRRTGARTDTQYF. DNA for the CDR3: TGTGCCAGCAGGAGGACAGGGGCACGCACAGATACGCAGTATTTT.

The rearrangement joins TRBV20-1 to TRBJ2-1, with 7 nucleotides matching TRBD2. CDR3 length: 13 residues. Germline V gene data show CDR1 as DFQATT and CDR2 as SNEGSKA (reference sequence). Trimming removed 8 bases from V and 4 bases from J; junction bases left unmatched: 8. The CDR3 DNA follows: TGCAGTATCCAGCGGGGCGGATACAATGAGCAGTTCTTC. This encodes CSIQRGGYNEQFF.